This TCR beta chain appears in the sequencing data of a study of blood T cells in healthy people across ages. Study results and limitations: Diversity figures based on one million T cells were deemed too low. Without sorted subsets, naive and antigen-experienced compartments could not be conclusively compared. Older age coincided with a roughly linear decline in TCR beta diversity per million T cells. Versus aged donors, long-lived donors had higher diversity and more naive CD4+ cells.

This clonotype was picked up a small number of times. The antigen remains unidentified. Germline CDR1 is SGHNT and CDR2 is YENEEA. Trimming took 4 bases from V and 3 from J, leaving 15 bases between them. The CDR3 runs 15 residues. Through a sample-barcoded 5' primer and a J-beta primer mix, a second PCR was run for about 6 to 11 cycles. From the 5' RACE reads, TCRdb called clonotypes with MiXCR, one entry per CDR3 protein. The sample contains 800,000 or so distinct CDR3 sequences, about half of which appear only once. Sequencing used blood. This chain joins TRBV11-3 and TRBJ1-2; a weak D match, TRBD1 (6 bases). The receptor was derived from a man older than 75 in good health. This CDR3 reads CASSSTGISDYGYTF. The CDR3 DNA sequence: TGTGCCAGCAGCTCAACAGGGATCTCGGACTATGGCTACACCTTC.